Below, 4 T cell receptor beta chains from the same sample are listed, as sequenced in a study of PD-1 blockade in classical Hodgkin lymphoma. In every patient, relapse followed autologous stem cell transplantation, while exposure to brentuximab vedotin differed. Here immunoSEQ multiplex PCR was the method, and the copy in TCRdb shows in-frame clones only, minus some. This repertoire shows about 98,000 clones, roughly 92% found once; its top ten account for about 2.8%. This specimen consisted of peripheral blood mononuclear cells (PBMCs), obtained at baseline. The receptors were sampled from a human donor with classical Hodgkin lymphoma.

This chain uses TRBV6-6 with TRBJ1-5, with D perhaps matching TRBD1 (6 bases). CDR1 and CDR2 from the germline V gene are MNHNY and SVGAGI (reference sequence). V lost 5 bases and J lost 7, with 12 bases in between. The CDR3 sequence is 13 residues long. The CDR3 DNA reads as TGTGCCAGCAGTCGGGGGGCAGAGCAGCCCCAGCATTTT. The encoded protein is CASSRGAEQPQHF.

The V gene is TRBV21-1, the J gene TRBJ1-1; TRBD1 is the table's D call, not checked against the DNA. TRBV21-1 is designated a pseudogene. CDR3 length: 14 amino acids. CDR3 sequence (DNA): TGTGCCAGCAATCAGAAATTCATGAACACTGAAGCTTTCTTT. Translating it yields CASNQKFMNTEAFF.

As concerns this clone: An end of the junction does not agree with germline; a read error may underlie this. The chain is built from TRBV7-7 and TRBJ2-5; no firm D call. CDR3 length equals 13 residues. The germline V gene encodes CDR1 SSHAT and CDR2 FNYEAQ (reference sequence). CDR3 sequence reads: CASSLGSQETQYF. CDR3 nucleotide sequence: TGTGCTAGCAGCTTGGGCAGCCAAGAGACCCAGTACTTC.

The chain carries TRBV19 and TRBJ1-2; D is ambiguous. V dropped 8 bases and J dropped 3 bases, with 10 bases sitting between them. The length of the CDR3 is 12 residues. CDR1 is LNHDA and CDR2 is SQIVND in the germline V gene (reference sequence). The CDR3 loop reads CASSAADYGYTF. The CDR3 nucleotides are TGTGCCAGTTCGGCGGCAGACTATGGCTACACCTTC. Complete variable domain (other parts from reference TRBV19 and TRBJ1-2): DGGITQSPKYLFRKEGQNVTLSCEQNLNHDAMYWYRQDPGQGLRLIYYSQIVNDFQKGDIAEGYSVSREKKESFPLTVTSAQKNPTAFYLCASSAADYGYTFGSGTRLTVV.